Presented here are 7 T cell receptor beta chains from one specimen sequenced in a study of blood T cell repertoires in COVID-19. Here immunoSEQ multiplex PCR was the method, and the copy in TCRdb shows in-frame clones only, minus some. The sample comprises approximately 300,000 clones, approximately 88% of which are singletons, and roughly 6.7% rests with the top ten. What was sequenced was peripheral blood. These receptors originate from a man aged 18 to 35 who had recovered from COVID-19.

The chain is built from TRBV19 and TRBJ2-3; TRBD1 matches at 7 bases. V dropped 4 bases and J dropped 4; count of bases not matched to a gene: 2. Germline CDR1 reads LNHDA; CDR2 reads SQIVND (reference sequence). The CDR3 contains 13 residues. CDR3 sequence (DNA): TGTGCCAGTAGTACCACAGGGGCAGATACGCAGTATTTT. This encodes CASSTTGADTQYF.

V is TRBV18 and J is TRBJ1-1; 7 bases match TRBD1. Looked up from germline, CDR1 is KGHSH and CDR2 is LQKENI. The ends lost 4 bases at V and 6 bases at J; junction bases unmatched: 8. The CDR3 length is 14 residues. CDR3 nucleotides: TGTGCCAGCTCACTACGACAGGGTGACCCTGAAGCTTTCTTT. This gives the protein CASSLRQGDPEAFF.

The chain recombines TRBV19 with TRBJ1-4; D possibly corresponds to TRBD1 (5 bases). Trimming left V 7 bases short and J 0 bases short, with 9 bases between. The CDR3 sequence is 14 residues long. Germline V CDR1 and CDR2: LNHDA, SQIVND (reference sequence). CDR3 region: CASTVTATNEKLFF. The CDR3 nucleotides are TGTGCCAGTACTGTGACAGCAACTAATGAAAAACTGTTTTTT.

The V and J genes are TRBV16 and TRBJ2-7; possibly TRBD1 for D (6 bases). The germline V gene has CDR1 KGHSY and CDR2 FQNENV. V lost 4 bases, J lost 2 bases, and 12 bases lay in between. The CDR3 is made up of 14 amino acids. The CDR3 protein is CASSPWTATYEQYF. CDR3 DNA: TGTGCCAGCAGCCCATGGACAGCCACCTACGAGCAGTACTTC.

V is TRBV27 and J is TRBJ2-2; D gene unclear. This CDR3 region has 15 residues. Trimming removed 3 bases from V and 0 bases from J, with 8 bases in between. Germline-derived CDR1 and CDR2 are MNHEY and SMNVEV (reference sequence). The CDR3 DNA follows: TGTGCCAGCAGTTTTGGGCAGACGAACACCGGGGAGCTGTTTTTT. The encoded protein is CASSFGQTNTGELFF.

The chain has TRBV19 and TRBJ1-2, with a tentative D call TRBD1 (6 bases). Germline V lookup: CDR1 LNHDA, CDR2 SQIVND (reference sequence). V was clipped by 1 base and J by 5 bases, with 20 bases between them. This CDR3 has 17 residues. DNA for the CDR3: TGTGCCAGTAGTATAGTCATGAGGTCAGGGGATCCTTATGGCTACACCTTC. Protein: CASSIVMRSGDPYGYTF.

V is TRBV6-5 and J is TRBJ2-1, with 8 bases fitting TRBD2. The CDR3 covers 13 residues. The V gene end was trimmed by 0 bases and the J gene end by 14 bases; junction bases not matched to a gene: 6. CDR1 and CDR2 from the germline V gene are MNHEY and SVGAGI. CDR3 bases: TGTGCCAGCAGTTACTCAGTAGCGGGAAGGGAGTTCTTC. Protein: CASSYSVAGREFF.